These 8 T cell receptor beta chains originate from one sample sequenced in a study of T cells in Graves' hyperthyroidism and ophthalmopathy. Authors of the study amplified TCR beta CDR3 regions from RNA transcripts. Researchers ran a first-round RT-PCR on the TCR CDR3 using the HTBI primer set. TCRdb reanalysed the multiplex PCR reads using MiXCR and keeps one entry per CDR3 protein. In the table there are roughly 400,000 distinct CDR3 sequences, around 16% of which are singletons. The source material was blood. Source of these receptors: a woman between 18 and 29 years old with Graves' hyperthyroidism that later progressed to Graves' ophthalmopathy.

This clonotype was counted many times. V and J are TRBV29-1 and TRBJ1-2, with 7 bases identical to TRBD1. The CDR3 covers 12 residues. The germline V gene has CDR1 SQVTM and CDR2 ANQGSEA. V lost 6 bases and J lost 5; bases outside the gene matches: 6. CDR3: CSVRQGRYGYTF. CDR3 sequence (DNA): TGCAGCGTCCGACAGGGAAGGTATGGCTACACCTTC.

This clonotype showed up many times. The chain combines TRBV27 with TRBJ2-7; D possibly corresponds to TRBD2 (6 bases). This CDR3 is built from 17 residues. CDR1 is MNHEY and CDR2 is SMNVEV in the germline V gene (reference sequence). Trimming shortened V by 0 bases and J by 1 base, and 16 bases separated the two germline ends. CDR3 region: CASSLSDGAGTSYEQYF. The CDR3 DNA sequence: TGTGCCAGCAGTTTATCAGACGGGGCGGGGACTTCCTACGAGCAGTACTTC.

This clonotype has at least ten counts. Mismatch with germline at one junction end may stem from a read error. V gene TRBV11-2 combines with J gene TRBJ2-7; 10 bases line up with TRBD2. From germline, CDR1 is SGHAT and CDR2 FQNNGV. The CDR3 runs to 16 residues. Written as DNA, the CDR3 is TGTGCCAGCAGTTTAGGACTAGCGGCCAAGAGCCACGAGCAGTACTTC. This gives the protein CASSLGLAAKSHEQYF.

This clonotype was counted at least ten times. The chain uses TRBV28 and TRBJ2-3; D remains unclear. The V and J ends lost 6 bases and 8 bases respectively, with 27 bases between them. CDR3 length: 17 amino acids. From germline, CDR1 is MDHEN and CDR2 SYDVKM. Here the CDR3 reads CASRSQVAGRLRGTQYF. The CDR3 coding sequence is TGTGCCAGCAGATCCCAAGTGGCAGGACGATTACGTGGTACGCAGTATTTT. The full variable domain, rest sourced from reference TRBV28 and TRBJ2-3, is DVKVTQSSRYLVKRTGEKVFLECVQDMDHENMFWYRQDPGLGLRLIYFSYDVKMKEKGDIPEGYSVSREKKERFSLILESASTNQTSMYLCASRSQVAGRLRGTQYFGPGTRLTVL.

In its sample, this clonotype was seen many times. This chain connects TRBV6-1 to TRBJ2-5; 14 bases align to TRBD2. Germline V gene lookup returns CDR1 MNHNS and CDR2 SASEGT. The ends lost 7 bases at V and 4 bases at J; junction bases unmatched: 5. The CDR3 consists of 15 residues. The CDR3 loop reads CASITGLAGGETQYF. The CDR3, as DNA: TGTGCCAGCATCACCGGACTAGCGGGAGGAGAGACCCAGTACTTC.

The chain couples TRBV2 to TRBJ2-7; TRBD2 matches at 9 bases. From germline, CDR1 is SNHLY and CDR2 FYNNEI. V gave up 6 bases and J gave up 3 bases; unmatched junction bases: 6. The CDR3 spans 14 residues. This CDR3 is CASRTGLANYEQYF. The DNA for the CDR3 is TGTGCCAGCAGGACGGGACTAGCAAACTACGAGCAGTACTTC.

This clonotype was seen only a few times. A much larger clone is a single base away; this may be a read error. The chain has TRBV27 and TRBJ1-2; 9 bases line up with TRBD1. The germline V gene has CDR1 MNHEY and CDR2 SMNVEV (reference sequence). Losses at the gene ends were 2 bases for V and 3 bases for J; bases not matched to a gene: 13. The CDR3 extends over 18 amino acids. In nucleotides, the CDR3 is TGTGCCAGCAGTTTAACCCGGCAACAGGGGGCGTTTTACTATGGCTACACCTTC. It encodes CASSLTRQQGAFYYGYTF.

This clonotype showed up many times. The V gene is TRBV29-1, the J gene TRBJ2-5, with no clear D. The CDR3 is 13 amino acids. Germline-derived CDR1 and CDR2 are SQVTM and ANQGSEA. Trimming shortened V by 4 bases and J by 3 bases, and 12 bases separated the two germline ends. The CDR3 DNA reads TGCAGCGTTGCCCCACGAGTCGAAGAGACCCAGTACTTC. Protein sequence: CSVAPRVEETQYF.